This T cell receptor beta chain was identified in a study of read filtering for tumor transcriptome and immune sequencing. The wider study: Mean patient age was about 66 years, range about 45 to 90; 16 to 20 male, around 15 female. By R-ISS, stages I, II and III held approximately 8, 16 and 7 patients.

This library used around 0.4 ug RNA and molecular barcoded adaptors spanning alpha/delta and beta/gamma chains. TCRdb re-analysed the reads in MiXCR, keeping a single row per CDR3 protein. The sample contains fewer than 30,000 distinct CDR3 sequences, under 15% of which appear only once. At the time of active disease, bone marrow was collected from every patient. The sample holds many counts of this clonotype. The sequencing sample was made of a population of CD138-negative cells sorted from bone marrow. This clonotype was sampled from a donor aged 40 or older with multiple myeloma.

The CDR3 DNA sequence: TGTGCCAGCAGCTTAGCGCCCCCCTATGGCTACACCTTC. Its protein is CASSLAPPYGYTF. The rearrangement links TRBV7-9 to TRBJ1-2, with D unresolved. With 0 bases removed from V and 4 bases from J, the gap between germline ends came to 6 bases. CDR1 and CDR2 from the germline V gene are SEHNR and FQNEAQ (reference sequence). The CDR3 spans 13 residues.